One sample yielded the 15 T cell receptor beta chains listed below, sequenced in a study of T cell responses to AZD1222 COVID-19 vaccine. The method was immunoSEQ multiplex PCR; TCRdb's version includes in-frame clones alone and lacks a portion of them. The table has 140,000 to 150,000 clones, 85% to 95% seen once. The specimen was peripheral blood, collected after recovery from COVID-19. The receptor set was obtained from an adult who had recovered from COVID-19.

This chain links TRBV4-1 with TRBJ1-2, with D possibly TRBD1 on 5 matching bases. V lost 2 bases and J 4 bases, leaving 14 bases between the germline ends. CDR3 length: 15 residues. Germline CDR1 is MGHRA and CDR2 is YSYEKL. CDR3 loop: CASSQIPGFGYGYTF. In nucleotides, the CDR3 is TGCGCCAGCAGCCAAATACCAGGGTTCGGCTATGGCTACACCTTC.

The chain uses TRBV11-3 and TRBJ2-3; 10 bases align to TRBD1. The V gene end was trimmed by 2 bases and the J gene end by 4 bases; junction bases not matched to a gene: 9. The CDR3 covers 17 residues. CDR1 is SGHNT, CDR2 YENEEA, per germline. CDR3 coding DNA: TGTGCCAGCAGCTTACCGCGGACAGGGGGAAGGGCAGATACGCAGTATTTT. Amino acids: CASSLPRTGGRADTQYF.

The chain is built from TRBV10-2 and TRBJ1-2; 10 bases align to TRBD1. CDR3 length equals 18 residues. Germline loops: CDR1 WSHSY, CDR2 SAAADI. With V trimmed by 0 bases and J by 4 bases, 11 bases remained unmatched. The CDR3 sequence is CASSESRPRQGAVYGYTF. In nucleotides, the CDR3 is TGCGCCAGCAGTGAGTCGAGGCCCCGACAGGGGGCAGTCTATGGCTACACCTTC.

Here the CDR3 DNA reads TGCGCCAGCAGCTCTACCGGACAGGGGGGCACTGAAGCTTTCTTT. Translating gives CASSSTGQGGTEAFF. The rearrangement joins TRBV5-1 to TRBJ1-1; 10 bases line up with TRBD1. Germline V CDR1 and CDR2: SGHRS, YFSETQ. The CDR3 has 15 amino acids. The V and J ends lost 3 bases and 4 bases, in that order; junction bases with no gene match: 6.

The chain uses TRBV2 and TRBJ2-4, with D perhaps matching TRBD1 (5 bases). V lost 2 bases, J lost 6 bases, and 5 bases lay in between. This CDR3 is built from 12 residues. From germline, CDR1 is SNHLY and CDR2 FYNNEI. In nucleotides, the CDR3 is TGTGCCAGCAGTGAACAGGGAAACATTCAGTACTTC. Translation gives CASSEQGNIQYF.

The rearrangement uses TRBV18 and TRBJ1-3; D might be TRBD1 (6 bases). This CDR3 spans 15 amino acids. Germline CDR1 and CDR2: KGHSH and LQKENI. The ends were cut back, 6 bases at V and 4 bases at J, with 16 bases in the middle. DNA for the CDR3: TGTGCCAGCTCCCCTGCGGGACAATCAGGAAACACCATATATTTT. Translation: CASSPAGQSGNTIYF.

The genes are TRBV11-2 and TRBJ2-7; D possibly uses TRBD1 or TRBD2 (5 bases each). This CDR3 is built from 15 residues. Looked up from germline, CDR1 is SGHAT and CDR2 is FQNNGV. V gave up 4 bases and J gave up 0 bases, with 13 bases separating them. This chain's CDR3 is CASSSPRGRSYEQYF. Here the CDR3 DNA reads TGTGCCAGCAGCTCCCCCCGGGGACGCTCCTACGAGCAGTACTTC.

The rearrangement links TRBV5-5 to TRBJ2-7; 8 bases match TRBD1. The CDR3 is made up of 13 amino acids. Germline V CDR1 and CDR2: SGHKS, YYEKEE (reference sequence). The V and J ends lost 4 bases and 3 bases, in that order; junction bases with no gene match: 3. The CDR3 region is CASSPTGGYEQYF. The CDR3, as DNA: TGTGCCAGCAGCCCTACAGGGGGCTACGAGCAGTACTTC.

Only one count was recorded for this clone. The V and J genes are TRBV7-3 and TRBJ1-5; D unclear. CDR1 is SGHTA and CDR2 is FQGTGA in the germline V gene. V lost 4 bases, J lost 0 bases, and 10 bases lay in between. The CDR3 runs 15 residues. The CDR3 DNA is TGTGCCAGCAGCTCCCGGACCGATAGCAATCAGCCCCAGCATTTT. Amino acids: CASSSRTDSNQPQHF.

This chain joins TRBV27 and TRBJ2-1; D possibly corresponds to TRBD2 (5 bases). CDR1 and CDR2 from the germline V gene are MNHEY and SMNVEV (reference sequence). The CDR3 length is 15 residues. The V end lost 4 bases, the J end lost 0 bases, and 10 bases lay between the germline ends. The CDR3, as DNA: TGTGCCAGCAGTTATTTAGCGAGCTCCTACAATGAGCAGTTCTTC. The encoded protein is CASSYLASSYNEQFF.

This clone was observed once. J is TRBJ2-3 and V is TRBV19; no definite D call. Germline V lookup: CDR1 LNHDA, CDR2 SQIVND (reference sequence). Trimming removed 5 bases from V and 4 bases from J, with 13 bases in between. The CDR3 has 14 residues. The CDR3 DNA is TGTGCCAGTAGTGCCGACTGGAATTCAGATACGCAGTATTTT. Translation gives CASSADWNSDTQYF. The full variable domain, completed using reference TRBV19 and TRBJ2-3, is DGGITQSPKYLFRKEGQNVTLSCEQNLNHDAMYWYRQDPGQGLRLIYYSQIVNDFQKGDIAEGYSVSREKKESFPLTVTSAQKNPTAFYLCASSADWNSDTQYFGPGTRLTVL.

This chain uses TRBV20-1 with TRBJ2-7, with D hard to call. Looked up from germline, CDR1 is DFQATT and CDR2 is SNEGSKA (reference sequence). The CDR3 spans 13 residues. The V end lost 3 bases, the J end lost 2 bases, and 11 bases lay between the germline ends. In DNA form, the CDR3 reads TGCAGTGCTAGTCTAGGCCGCGCCTACGAGCAGTACTTC. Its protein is CSASLGRAYEQYF.

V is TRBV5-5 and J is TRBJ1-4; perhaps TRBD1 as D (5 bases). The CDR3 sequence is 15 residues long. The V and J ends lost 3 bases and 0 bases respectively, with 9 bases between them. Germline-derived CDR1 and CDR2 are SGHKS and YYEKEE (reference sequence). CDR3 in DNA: TGTGCCAGCAGCTGGAAGGGGACAACTAATGAAAAACTGTTTTTT. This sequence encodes CASSWKGTTNEKLFF.

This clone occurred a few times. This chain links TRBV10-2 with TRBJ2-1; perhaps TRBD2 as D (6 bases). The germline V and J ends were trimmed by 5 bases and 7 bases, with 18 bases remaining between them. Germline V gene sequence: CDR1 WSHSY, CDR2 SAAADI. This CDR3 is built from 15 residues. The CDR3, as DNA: TGCGCCAGCAGTTCCAGTTGGGGAGGTTGGAATGAGCAGTTCTTC. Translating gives CASSSSWGGWNEQFF.

The DNA of the CDR3 is TGTGCCAGCAGTTACTCGCCAGTGTTAAGCTCCTACGAGCAGTACTTC. Protein product: CASSYSPVLSSYEQYF. V usage is TRBV6-5 and J usage is TRBJ2-7, with D uncertain. Germline V CDR1 and CDR2: MNHEY, SVGAGI. Trimming took 0 bases from V and 0 from J, leaving 12 bases between them. This CDR3 is built from 16 residues.